These 15 T cell receptor beta chains were sequenced from one sample in a study of cytomegalovirus exposure and HLA in healthy donors. Primers included in the PCR were 60 Vbeta and 13 Jbeta primers. Clones were read by immunoSEQ multiplex PCR, and TCRdb kept only the in-frame ones, dropping some. This repertoire shows over 100,000 clones, roughly 65% found once; its top ten account for roughly 10%. Sequences were obtained from PBMCs. These receptors were collected from a middle-aged man in good health and CMV-seropositive.

This clone was counted a few times. J is TRBJ2-7 and V is TRBV2; D not certain. V was trimmed by 5 bases and J by 5 bases, leaving 10 bases between them. CDR1 is SNHLY and CDR2 is FYNNEI in the germline V gene. The CDR3 consists of 12 residues. CDR3 nucleotide sequence: TGTGCCAGCAGTTATGCGGTCCACGAGCAGTACTTC. Its translation: CASSYAVHEQYF.

The chain couples TRBV5-6 to TRBJ1-2, with D possibly TRBD1 on 5 matching bases. The germline V gene has CDR1 SGHDT and CDR2 YYEEEE. V dropped 5 bases and J dropped 4 bases, with 15 bases sitting between them. The CDR3 consists of 14 residues. The CDR3 here is CASRYGQMSYGYTF. CDR3 DNA sequence: TGTGCCAGCAGATACGGACAAATGTCCTATGGCTACACCTTC.

A few counts support this clone. This sequence joins TRBV14 and TRBJ2-3; TRBD1 matches at 10 bases. Unmatched junction bases numbered 3, after V lost 3 bases and J lost 3 bases. The V gene's germline CDR1 is SGHDN and CDR2 FVKESK. The CDR3 has 15 residues. In DNA, the CDR3 is TGTGCCAGCAGCCACCGACAGGGGGCAACAGATACGCAGTATTTT. Protein product: CASSHRQGATDTQYF.

The chain combines TRBV7-3 with TRBJ2-1; 13 bases match TRBD2. The trim removed 5 bases at V and 10 bases at J, leaving 8 bases unmatched. The length of the CDR3 is 15 residues. Germline V gives CDR1 SGHTA, CDR2 FQGTGA. The CDR3 loop reads CASSPGLAGVREQFF. The CDR3, as DNA: TGTGCCAGCAGCCCAGGACTAGCGGGAGTAAGGGAGCAGTTCTTC.

The CDR3 reads CASSAAGTGNWELFF. In DNA, the CDR3 is TGTGCCAGCAGTGCCGCCGGGACAGGGAACTGGGAGCTGTTTTTT. This rearrangement joins TRBV27 to TRBJ2-2; 9 nucleotides match TRBD1. Looked up from germline, CDR1 is MNHEY and CDR2 is SMNVEV (reference sequence). This CDR3 contains 15 residues. V was pared by 5 bases and J by 9 bases, with 10 bases of the junction left unmatched.

The rearrangement uses TRBV27 and TRBJ2-7, with TRBD2 identical over 7 bases. CDR3 length: 15 amino acids. Germline CDR1 reads MNHEY; CDR2 reads SMNVEV (reference sequence). V trimming: 6 bases; J trimming: 2 bases; junction bases outside the gene matches: 10. CDR3 DNA: TGTGCCAGCAGCTTCGCAAGCGGGGCTACCTACGAGCAGTACTTC. It translates to CASSFASGATYEQYF.

The genes are TRBV7-6 and TRBJ2-7; 8 positions agree with TRBD2. Germline V gene data show CDR1 as SGHVS and CDR2 as FNYEAQ. J gave up 4 bases and V 1 base, and 9 bases lay outside the gene matches. CDR3 length: 16 residues. The CDR3 loop reads CASSLGVTSGSYEQYF. As DNA, the CDR3 is TGTGCCAGCAGCTTAGGGGTGACCAGCGGGAGTTACGAGCAGTACTTC.

This chain links TRBV7-3 with TRBJ1-2; D is possibly TRBD1 (6 bases). Per germline, CDR1 SGHTA and CDR2 FQGTGA. Trimming removed 4 bases from V and 7 bases from J, with 19 bases in between. CDR3 size: 15 residues. The CDR3 here is CASSSARGERSGYTF. The CDR3 DNA follows: TGTGCCAGCAGCTCGGCCAGGGGAGAGCGTTCTGGCTACACCTTC.

V and J are TRBV19 and TRBJ1-5; 11 positions match TRBD1. This CDR3 is built from 18 residues. J was trimmed by 0 bases and V by 3 bases; bases with no gene match: 7. Per the germline V gene, CDR1 is LNHDA and CDR2 is SQIVND (reference sequence). CDR3 nucleotides: TGTGCCAGTAGTATCGGGACAGGGGGGGATTATAGCAATCAGCCCCAGCATTTT. This encodes CASSIGTGGDYSNQPQHF.

The rearrangement uses TRBV28 and TRBJ1-2, with TRBD1 matching 8 bases. CDR1 and CDR2 (germline): MDHEN, SYDVKM. V gave up 6 bases and J gave up 8 bases; unmatched junction bases: 8. The CDR3 consists of 13 residues. The CDR3 nucleotides read TGTGCCAGCAGGACACAGGGGGAAGGCGGCTACACCTTC. It specifies CASRTQGEGGYTF.

The chain has TRBV20-1 and TRBJ1-1, with no clear D. The V gene's germline CDR1 is DFQATT and CDR2 SNEGSKA (reference sequence). The CDR3 is made up of 11 amino acids. V lost 6 bases, J lost 1 base, and 6 bases lay in between. In nucleotides, the CDR3 is TGCAGTGCGGCCCCGAACACTGAAGCTTTCTTT. It encodes CSAAPNTEAFF.

The V gene is TRBV2, the J gene TRBJ2-1, with 9 positions matching TRBD2. There are 15 residues in the CDR3. The germline gives CDR1 SNHLY, CDR2 FYNNEI. J lost 0 bases, V lost 11 bases, and 8 bases had no gene match. The CDR3 DNA is TGTGCCGCTCGAGCGGGAGGCGGCTCCTACAATGAGCAGTTCTTC. Its translation is CAARAGGGSYNEQFF. Combining the CDR3 with reference TRBV2 and TRBJ2-1 gives the whole variable domain EPEVTQTPSHQVTQMGQEVILRCVPISNHLYFYWYRQILGQKVEFLVSFYNNEISEKSEIFDDQFSVERPDGSNFTLKIRSTKLEDSAMYFCAARAGGGSYNEQFFGPGTRLTVL.

This clone was counted a single time. This chain uses TRBV29-1 with TRBJ2-1, with a possible D match to TRBD2 (6 bases). CDR1 SQVTM and CDR2 ANQGSEA come from the germline V gene. The ends were cut back, 2 bases at V and 10 bases at J, with 9 bases in the middle. The CDR3 is 11 residues long. CDR3 sequence (DNA): TGCAGCGTTGAATCGGGAGAGGAGCAGTTCTTC. Translating it yields CSVESGEEQFF.

This chain connects TRBV19 to TRBJ2-7; 7 nucleotides align to TRBD1. The length of the CDR3 is 14 residues. Germline loops: CDR1 LNHDA, CDR2 SQIVND (reference sequence). V lost 3 bases to trimming and J lost 2 bases; unmatched junction nucleotides: 4. The CDR3 DNA is TGTGCCAGTAGTATCGGGACAGTCACCTACGAGCAGTACTTC. Translating gives CASSIGTVTYEQYF.

The sample holds a few counts of this clone. The V and J genes are TRBV7-3 and TRBJ1-1; D uncertain. CDR1 SGHTA and CDR2 FQGTGA come from the germline V gene. This CDR3 region has 13 residues. Trimming took off 1 base at V and 5 bases at J, with 8 bases between the two ends. The CDR3 loop reads CASSLNSGTEAFF. The CDR3 DNA reads TGTGCCAGCAGCTTAAATTCGGGGACTGAAGCTTTCTTT.